This T cell receptor beta chain was profiled in a study of blood T cell repertoires in COVID-19. At the level of the study: In each case, the material was cDNA or gDNA derived from T cells, B-cell-depleted T cells, or PBMCs.

The CDR3 is 14 amino acids. V shed 4 bases and J 1 base; nucleotides not matched to a gene: 3. From germline, CDR1 is SQVTM and CDR2 ANQGSEA. Per the study methods: Reference gene primer amplification yielded estimated nucleated cell counts. Assay used: immunoSEQ multiplex PCR; TCRdb lists only in-frame clones, some missing. The V and J calls and clone size come from that table; D and trimming were worked out from the DNA. The sample contains around 300,000 clones, roughly nine tenths of which appear only once. The sample comprised peripheral blood. This rearrangement joins TRBV29-1 to TRBJ2-5; 10 bases map to TRBD1. This sequence originates from a woman aged 25 to 45 with COVID-19, enrolled during active disease. The chain's CDR3 is CSVGDRGPQETQYF. The DNA for the CDR3 is TGCAGCGTTGGGGACAGGGGTCCCCAAGAGACCCAGTACTTC.